These T cell receptor beta chains were read from a single sample in a study of PD-1 blockade in classical Hodgkin lymphoma. Assay used: immunoSEQ multiplex PCR; TCRdb lists only in-frame clones, some missing. Of about 96,000 clones in the sample, under 95% are singletons; the top ten hold roughly 2%. The sequences come from peripheral blood mononuclear cells (PBMCs), collected before the fourth cycle of nivolumab. These receptors came from a human donor with classical Hodgkin lymphoma. The CDR3 runs from the conserved cysteine through the conserved F or W. The order of the fields is J gene, D gene, V gene, clone size, CDR3 protein, CDR3 DNA. A D gene is named only where the DNA matches it firmly. The size of a clone is reported for some rows only, either as once, few or many, or as a class for expanded clones.

TRBJ2-3 TRBD1 TRBV10-3 - CAISTQGAGTDTQYF TGTGCCATCAGCACACAGGGGGCAGGCACAGATACGCAGTATTTT
TRBJ2-2 - TRBV29-1 - CSGTGAHTGELFF TGCAGCGGAACCGGGGCCCACACCGGGGAGCTGTTTTTT
TRBJ2-2 - TRBV30 - CAWGRFGELFF TGTGCCTGGGGACGTTTCGGGGAGCTGTTTTTT
TRBJ2-7 - TRBV14 - CASSQVTGRAYEQYF TGTGCCAGCAGCCAAGTGACCGGGAGAGCCTACGAGCAGTACTTC
TRBJ1-2 - TRBV15 - CATSREPAVSNYGYTF TGTGCCACCAGCAGAGAACCCGCGGTTTCTAACTATGGCTACACCTTC
TRBJ1-1 - TRBV10-3 - CAISLSDGYEAFF TGTGCCATCTCCCTAAGCGACGGGTATGAAGCTTTCTTT
TRBJ2-6 - TRBV13 - CASSQGTPGANVLTF TGTGCCAGCAGCCAAGGGACTCCTGGGGCCAACGTCCTGACTTTC
TRBJ2-7 TRBD1 TRBV5-1 - CASSPQRTGGPREQYF TGCGCCAGCAGCCCGCAGCGGACAGGGGGCCCGCGGGAGCAGTACTTC
TRBJ2-7 TRBD2 TRBV29-1 - CSVSSGRGYEQYF TGCAGCGTTTCTAGCGGGAGGGGATACGAGCAGTACTTC
TRBJ2-5 TRBD1 TRBV7-9 - CASSPEGDRGGKGPETQYF TGTGCCAGCAGCCCCGAAGGGGACAGGGGGGGGAAAGGGCCAGAGACCCAGTACTTC
TRBJ1-2 - TRBV11-2 - CASSLVGIRYGYTF TGTGCCAGCAGCTTAGTGGGGATTCGGTATGGCTACACCTTC
TRBJ2-7 - TRBV6-5 - CASSSRLVRRTYEQYF TGTGCCAGCAGTTCACGACTCGTCCGAAGAACCTACGAGCAGTACTTC
TRBJ2-1 TRBD2 TRBV30 - CAWSVGAGGPYNEQFF TGTGCCTGGAGTGTCGGAGCGGGAGGGCCCTACAATGAGCAGTTCTTC
TRBJ2-1 - TRBV28 - CASSTRLGSPGSYNEQFF TGTGCCAGCAGCACCCGACTAGGGAGCCCCGGCTCCTACAATGAGCAGTTCTTC
TRBJ2-3 TRBD2 TRBV10-3 - CAISESGLAVATYTDTQYF TGTGCCATCAGTGAGTCGGGGCTAGCGGTGGCCACTTACACAGATACGCAGTATTTT
TRBJ1-2 - TRBV7-2 - CASSLEGVSRRYGYTF TGTGCCAGCAGCTTAGAGGGGGTCAGCCGGCGCTATGGCTACACCTTC
TRBJ2-4 - TRBV27 - CASSKSRDHLISNIQYF TGTGCCAGCAGTAAAAGCAGGGACCACCTAATCTCAAACATTCAGTACTTC
TRBJ2-3 - TRBV6-5 - CASSPGTPSSTQYF TGTGCCAGCAGTCCGGGGACCCCAAGTTCTACGCAGTATTTT
TRBJ2-7 TRBD1 TRBV5-8 - CAITGGSYEQYF TGTGCTATAACAGGGGGATCCTACGAGCAGTACTTC
TRBJ1-2 - TRBV6-5 - CASSFQGNYGYTF TGTGCCAGCAGTTTCCAGGGTAACTATGGCTACACCTTC
TRBJ1-2 - TRBV6-5 few CASRAESDSSGYTF TGTGCCAGCAGGGCTGAATCCGATAGTTCTGGCTACACCTTC
TRBJ1-6 - TRBV7-8 - CASSLGSGVNHSPLHF TGTGCCAGCAGCTTAGGGTCCGGGGTAAACCATTCACCCCTCCACTTT
TRBJ2-5 TRBD1 TRBV19 - CASSGDRAFYQETQYF TGTGCCAGTAGTGGGGACAGAGCCTTTTACCAAGAGACCCAGTACTTC
TRBJ2-1 - TRBV11-3 - CASSSPRVNEQFF TGTGCCAGCAGCTCTCCCCGCGTCAATGAGCAGTTCTTC
TRBJ2-2 - TRBV7-6 - CASSLPGGELFF TGTGCCAGCAGCTTACCAGGGGGGGAGCTGTTTTTT
TRBJ2-3 - TRBV5-1 - CASSLELAADTQYF TGCGCCAGCAGCTTGGAACTAGCTGCAGATACGCAGTATTTT
TRBJ2-7 - TRBV11-2 - CASSQWASASPYEQYF TGTGCCAGCAGCCAATGGGCTAGCGCCTCCCCCTACGAGCAGTACTTC
TRBJ2-2 TRBD2 TRBV7-3 - CASSSRGLAAGELFF TGTGCCAGCAGCTCAAGAGGACTAGCGGCCGGGGAGCTGTTTTTT
TRBJ2-3 TRBD1 TRBV4-1 - CASSQGAGGRDTQYF TGCGCCAGCAGCCAAGGCGCAGGGGGCAGAGATACGCAGTATTTT
TRBJ2-2 - TRBV11-2 once CASSPLPANTGELFF TGTGCCAGCAGCCCCCTCCCTGCTAACACCGGGGAGCTGTTTTTT
TRBJ2-1 TRBD1 TRBV15 once CATSRDGTEAYNEQFF TGTGCCACCAGCAGAGATGGGACAGAAGCCTACAATGAGCAGTTCTTC
TRBJ2-7 TRBD2 TRBV14 - CASRPFSGERGLSYEQYF TGTGCCAGCAGGCCTTTCTCGGGGGAGCGGGGGCTTTCTTACGAGCAGTACTTC
TRBJ2-4 TRBD1 TRBV27 - CASSSQLPGQGRRAKNIQYF TGTGCCAGCAGTTCGCAGCTACCGGGACAGGGGAGACGGGCCAAAAACATTCAGTACTTC
TRBJ2-7 - TRBV9 - CASSLGSAGEQYF TGTGCCAGCAGCCTAGGGTCCGCTGGGGAGCAGTACTTC
TRBJ2-5 TRBD2 TRBV9 - CASSVAGLAYETQYF TGTGCCAGCAGCGTAGCAGGACTAGCGTACGAGACCCAGTACTTC
TRBJ2-5 - TRBV6-6 - CASSSSGETQYF TGTGCCAGCAGTTCCTCAGGAGAGACCCAGTACTTC
TRBJ1-2 - TRBV7-9 once CASSLDPGEGYTF TGTGCCAGCAGCTTAGACCCGGGGGAAGGCTACACCTTC
TRBJ2-7 - TRBV2 - CASSEEGTFVWYF TGTGCCAGCAGTGAAGAGGGGACTTTTGTTTGGTACTTC
TRBJ2-3 TRBD2 TRBV6-4 once CASSLTPGLATDTQYF TGTGCCAGCAGTCTTACCCCGGGACTAGCAACGGATACGCAGTATTTT
TRBJ1-3 TRBD1 TRBV6-5 - CASCRTGPSGNTIYF TGTGCCAGCTGCAGGACAGGACCCTCTGGAAACACCATATATTTT
TRBJ2-4 - TRBV6-1 once CASSEAGAGVKNIQYF TGTGCCAGCAGTGAAGCGGGGGCAGGGGTCAAAAACATTCAGTACTTC
TRBJ2-7 - TRBV28 - CASNYERAGTYEQYF TGTGCCAGCAACTATGAACGGGCTGGGACCTACGAGCAGTACTTC